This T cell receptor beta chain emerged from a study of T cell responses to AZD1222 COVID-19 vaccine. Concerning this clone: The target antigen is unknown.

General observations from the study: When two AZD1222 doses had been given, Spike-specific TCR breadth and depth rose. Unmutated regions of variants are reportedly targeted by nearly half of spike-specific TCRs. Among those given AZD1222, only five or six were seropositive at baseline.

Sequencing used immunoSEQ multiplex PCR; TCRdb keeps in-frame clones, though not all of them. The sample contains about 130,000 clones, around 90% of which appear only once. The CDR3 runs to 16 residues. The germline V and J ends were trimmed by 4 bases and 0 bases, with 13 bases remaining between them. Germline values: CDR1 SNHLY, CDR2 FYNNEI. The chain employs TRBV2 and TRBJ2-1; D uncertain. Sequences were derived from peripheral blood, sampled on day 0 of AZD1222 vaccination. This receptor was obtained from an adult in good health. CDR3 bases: TGTGCCAGCAGTGGGGCCCACTTGAGCTCCTACAATGAGCAGTTCTTC. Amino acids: CASSGAHLSSYNEQFF.